This entry features one TCR beta chain sequence. The target antigen is unknown. Adaptor-ligated barcode primers were used to amplify TRBV12-4/TRBJ1-2 clonotypes. TCRdb processed the multiplex PCR reads anew with MiXCR; each CDR3 protein has one entry. Of over 2,000 distinct CDR3 sequences in the sample, 0.85% to 1.1% were seen once. The sorted Tregs were CD4+CD25+CD127-/low cells. Whole-study results and caveats: Tumor memory CD4+ T cell TCR gene usage was found to cluster with blood and lymph node memory CD4+ cells and with lymph node naive CD4+ cells. Naive CD4+ cells shared about 13% of tumor Treg sequences. Greatest tumor Treg TCR overlap was with tumor naive CD4+ cells.

V was cut by 6 bases and J by 6 bases, with 14 bases left in between. The CDR3 loop spans 13 amino acids. The sample consisted of tumor-infiltrating Tregs sorted from the breast tumor. V and J are TRBV12-3 or TRBV12-4 and TRBJ1-2; D might be TRBD1 (6 bases). The sequence was obtained from a female donor with breast cancer. CDR3 sequence: CASSPQGMDGYTF. The CDR3 DNA sequence: TGTGCCAGCAGCCCACAGGGAATGGATGGCTACACCTTC.